This T cell receptor (beta chain) was profiled in a study of cytomegalovirus exposure and HLA in healthy donors. The PCR had 60 Vbeta and 13 Jbeta primers. Only in-frame clones appear in the TCRdb table, and some are missing; sequencing was by immunoSEQ multiplex PCR. The table has some 150,000 clones, about 80% seen once. The length of the CDR3 is 18 residues. Looked up from germline, CDR1 is SGHDT and CDR2 is YYEEEE. Losses at the gene ends were 4 bases for V and 2 bases for J; bases not matched to a gene: 12. Sequenced material: PBMCs. The gene calls are TRBV5-6 and TRBJ2-5, with TRBD2 matching 12 bases. The receptor's source is a man in his forties in good health and CMV-seronegative. The CDR3 DNA is TGTGCCAGCAGCCCCAGACGACTAGCGGGAGTGGGGCAAGAGACCCAGTACTTC. Residues: CASSPRRLAGVGQETQYF.